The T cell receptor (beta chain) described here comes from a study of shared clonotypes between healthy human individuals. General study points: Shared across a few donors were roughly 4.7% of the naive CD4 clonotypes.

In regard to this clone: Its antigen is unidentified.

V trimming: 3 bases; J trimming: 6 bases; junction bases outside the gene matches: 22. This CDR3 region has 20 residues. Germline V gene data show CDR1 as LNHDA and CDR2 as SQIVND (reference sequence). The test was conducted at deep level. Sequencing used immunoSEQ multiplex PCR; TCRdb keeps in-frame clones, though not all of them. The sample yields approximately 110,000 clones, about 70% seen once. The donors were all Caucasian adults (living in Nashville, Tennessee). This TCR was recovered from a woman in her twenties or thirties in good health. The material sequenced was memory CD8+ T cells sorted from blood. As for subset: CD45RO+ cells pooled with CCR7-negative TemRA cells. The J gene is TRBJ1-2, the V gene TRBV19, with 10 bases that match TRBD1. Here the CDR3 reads CASSIQLTPDRDRGLDGYTF. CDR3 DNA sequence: TGTGCCAGTAGTATCCAATTAACCCCAGACCGGGACAGGGGTTTAGATGGCTACACCTTC.